This TCR beta chain was identified in a study of blood T cell repertoires in COVID-19. Original processing methods: Estimation of nucleated cell counts relied on the amplification of reference gene primers. Method: immunoSEQ multiplex PCR; TCRdb's copy keeps in-frame clones and lacks some. The DNA was the basis for D and trimming; V, J and clone size are from that table. The repertoire includes over 300,000 clones, around nine tenths of them detected once, and approximately 5% sits in the top ten. Losses at the gene ends were 4 bases for V and 6 bases for J; bases not matched to a gene: 7. Per the germline V gene, CDR1 is SGDLS and CDR2 is YYNGEE. CDR3 size: 15 residues. Cohort placement rested on clinical history that participants reported themselves.

The chain links TRBV9 to TRBJ2-1; 10 positions match TRBD2. The clonotype originates from a woman aged 25 to 39 who had recovered from COVID-19. Sequenced: PBMCs or T cells enriched from blood (not recorded which). The CDR3 DNA follows: TGTGCCAGCAGCCCCCTAGCGGGGGCCTCCAATGAGCAGTTCTTC. The encoded protein is CASSPLAGASNEQFF.